The 11 T cell receptor beta chains below were found in one sample sequenced in a study of T cell repertoires in cytomegalovirus infection. In TCRdb, the reads were re-called with MiXCR into one record per CDR3 protein. This table holds almost 550,000 distinct CDR3 sequences, 16% found once. Sequencing was carried out using CD8+ T cells from PBMCs. The receptors were gathered from a human donor in good health (CMV status not recorded). Some clones in this sample may be carry-over from other donors' samples.

As for this clonotype: This likely comes from a read error, as the CDR3 has no conserved phenylalanine or tryptophan at its end. No DNA is shown, since the ends of the CDR3 on it are uncertain; the CDR3 is the one TCRdb lists. J is TRBJ2-1 and V is TRBV19. Germline assignment: CDR1 LNHDA and CDR2 SQIVND (reference sequence). The CDR3 totals 14 residues, both ends included. The CDR3 here is CPSSETFNPNEQLL.

This chain links TRBV4-2 with TRBJ1-1; D remains ambiguous. Trimming removed 0 bases at V and 5 bases at J, with 19 bases between. The germline gives CDR1 LGHNA, CDR2 YNFKEQ. The CDR3 spans 17 residues. The DNA of the CDR3 is TGTGCCAGCAGCCAAGATTGGGCAGAGACCGGGGATACTGAAGCTTTCTTT. Its translation is CASSQDWAETGDTEAFF.

This clonotype was detected many times. V is TRBV6-6 and J is TRBJ2-2; possibly TRBD1 for D (5 bases). CDR3 length equals 12 residues. Germline CDR1 MNHNY, CDR2 SVGAGI (reference sequence). The V gene lost 10 bases and the J gene lost 3 bases, with 9 bases spanning the gap. CDR3 residues: CATIGDTGELFF. The CDR3 bases are TGTGCCACCATAGGGGACACCGGGGAGCTGTTTTTT.

This clonotype was recorded at least ten times. The rearrangement uses TRBV7-9 and TRBJ2-7; D possibly matches TRBD1 or TRBD2 (6 bases each). The V gene's germline CDR1 is SEHNR and CDR2 FQNEAQ (reference sequence). This CDR3 is 14 amino acids long. V was trimmed by 5 bases and J by 3 bases, leaving 14 bases between them. The CDR3 nucleotides read TGTGCCAGCAGCCCGCGGGACACTTACTACGAGCAGTACTTC. Its translation is CASSPRDTYYEQYF.

This clonotype has at least ten counts. This CDR3 reads CASSLPFSTEAFF. The CDR3 region has the DNA TGTGCCAGCAGCTTACCTTTTAGCACTGAAGCTTTCTTT. The rearrangement joins TRBV7-9 to TRBJ1-1, with D hard to call. V lost 2 bases and J 4 bases, leaving 8 bases between the germline ends. CDR1 SEHNR and CDR2 FQNEAQ come from the germline V gene (reference sequence). The CDR3 runs to 13 residues.

This clonotype was seen repeatedly, ten times or more. The chain uses TRBV7-8 and TRBJ2-7; 10 bases are a match to TRBD1. Per the germline V gene, CDR1 is SGHVS and CDR2 is FQNEAQ. This CDR3 spans 16 amino acids. The trim removed 6 bases at V and 5 bases at J, leaving 13 bases unmatched. DNA for the CDR3: TGTGCCAGCAGTTCTTGGACCGGGACAGGGGACGACGAGCAGTACTTC. Translation: CASSSWTGTGDDEQYF.

The chain recombines TRBV5-6 with TRBJ2-7; no definite D call. CDR3 length equals 12 residues. The germline V and J ends were trimmed by 2 bases and 4 bases, with 7 bases remaining between them. The germline V gene encodes CDR1 SGHDT and CDR2 YYEEEE. In DNA form, the CDR3 reads TGTGCCAGCAGCTTTCTAGAATACGAGCAGTACTTC. This translates into CASSFLEYEQYF. The full variable domain, completed using reference TRBV5-6 and TRBJ2-7, is DAGVTQSPTHLIKTRGQQVTLRCSPKSGHDTVSWYQQALGQGPQFIFQYYEEEERQRGNFPDRFSGHQFPNYSSELNVNALLLGDSALYLCASSFLEYEQYFGPGTRLTVT.

This clonotype was recorded many times. The chain combines TRBV4-2 with TRBJ2-4, with 8 bases matching TRBD1. Germline assignment: CDR1 LGHNA and CDR2 YNFKEQ. V trimming: 7 bases; J trimming: 2 bases; junction bases outside the gene matches: 13. This CDR3 has 17 amino acids. CDR3 DNA: TGTGCCAGCAACGATGGGACAGGACTGCCAACCAAAAACATTCAGTACTTC. Protein: CASNDGTGLPTKNIQYF.

This clonotype was counted between two and nine times. The chain employs TRBV2 and TRBJ2-7; 7 bases match TRBD1. This CDR3 comprises 15 residues. Germline-derived CDR1 and CDR2 are SNHLY and FYNNEI. The trim removed 2 bases at V and 3 bases at J, leaving 7 bases unmatched. CDR3 amino acids: CASSETWDRFYEQYF. The CDR3 nucleotides are TGTGCCAGCAGTGAAACATGGGACAGATTCTACGAGCAGTACTTC.

This clonotype was detected only a few times. This chain's CDR3 is CASSLVGQSNYGYTF. The CDR3 DNA reads as TGTGCCAGCAGCTTAGTCGGACAGTCTAACTATGGCTACACCTTC. This rearrangement joins TRBV7-8 to TRBJ1-2; D may be TRBD1 (6 bases). The CDR3 is 15 amino acids. Germline V lookup: CDR1 SGHVS, CDR2 FQNEAQ. The V end was cut by 1 base, the J end by 0 bases, with 9 bases between. Combining the CDR3 with reference TRBV7-8 and TRBJ1-2 gives the whole variable domain GAGVSQSPRYKVAKRGQDVALRCDPISGHVSLFWYQQALGQGPEFLTYFQNEAQLDKSGLPSDRFFAERPEGSVSTLKIQRTQQEDSAVYLCASSLVGQSNYGYTFGSGTRLTVV.

V and J are TRBV20-1 and TRBJ2-1; 9 bases line up with TRBD2. The germline gives CDR1 DFQATT, CDR2 SNEGSKA (reference sequence). This CDR3 has 19 amino acids. Trimming at V came to 4 bases and at J to 1 base, leaving 17 bases not matched to a gene. This CDR3 is CSANPSPGLAVQSYNEQFF. In nucleotides, the CDR3 is TGCAGTGCTAACCCTAGTCCGGGACTAGCCGTACAATCCTACAATGAGCAGTTCTTC.